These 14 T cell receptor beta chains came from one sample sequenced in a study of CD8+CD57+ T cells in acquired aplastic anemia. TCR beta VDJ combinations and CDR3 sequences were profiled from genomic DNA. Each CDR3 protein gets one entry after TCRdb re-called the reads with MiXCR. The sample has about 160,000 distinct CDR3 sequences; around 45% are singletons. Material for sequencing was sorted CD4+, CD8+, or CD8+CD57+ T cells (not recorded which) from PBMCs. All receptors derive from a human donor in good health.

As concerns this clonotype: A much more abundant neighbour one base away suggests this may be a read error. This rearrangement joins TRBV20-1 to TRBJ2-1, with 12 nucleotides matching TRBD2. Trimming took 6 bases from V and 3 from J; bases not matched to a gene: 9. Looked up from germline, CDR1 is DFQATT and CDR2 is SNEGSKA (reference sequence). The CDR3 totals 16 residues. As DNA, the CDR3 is TGCAGTGCAATAATTACTAGCGGGGGGCTCTACAATGAGCAGTTCTTC. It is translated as CSAIITSGGLYNEQFF.

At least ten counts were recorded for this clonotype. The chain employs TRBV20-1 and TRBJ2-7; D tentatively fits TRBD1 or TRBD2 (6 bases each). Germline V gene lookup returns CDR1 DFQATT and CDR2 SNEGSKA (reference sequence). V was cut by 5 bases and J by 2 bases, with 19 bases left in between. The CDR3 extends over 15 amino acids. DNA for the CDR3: TGCAGTGCTGGGGGAGGAGGGGGAGTAACCTACGAGCAGTACTTC. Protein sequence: CSAGGGGGVTYEQYF.

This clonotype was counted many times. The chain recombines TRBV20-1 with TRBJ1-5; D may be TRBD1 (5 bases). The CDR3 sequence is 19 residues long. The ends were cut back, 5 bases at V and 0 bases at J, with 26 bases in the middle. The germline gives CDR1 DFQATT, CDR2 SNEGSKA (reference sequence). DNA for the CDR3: TGCAGTGCTTTGGCCCACCGGCCCAGGGCAGGTGATAGCAATCAGCCCCAGCATTTT. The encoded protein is CSALAHRPRAGDSNQPQHF.

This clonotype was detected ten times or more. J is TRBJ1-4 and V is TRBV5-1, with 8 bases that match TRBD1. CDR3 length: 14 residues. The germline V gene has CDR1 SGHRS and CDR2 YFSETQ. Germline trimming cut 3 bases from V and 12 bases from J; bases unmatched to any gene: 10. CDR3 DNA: TGCGCCAGCAGCTGGACAGGGTACCCAGGGGAACTGTTTTTT. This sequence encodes CASSWTGYPGELFF.

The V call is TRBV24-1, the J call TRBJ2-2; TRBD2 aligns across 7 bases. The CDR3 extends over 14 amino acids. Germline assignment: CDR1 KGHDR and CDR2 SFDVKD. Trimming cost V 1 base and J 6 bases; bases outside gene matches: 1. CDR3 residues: CATSDLLASGELFF. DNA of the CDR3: TGTGCCACCAGTGATTTACTAGCGTCCGGGGAGCTGTTTTTT.

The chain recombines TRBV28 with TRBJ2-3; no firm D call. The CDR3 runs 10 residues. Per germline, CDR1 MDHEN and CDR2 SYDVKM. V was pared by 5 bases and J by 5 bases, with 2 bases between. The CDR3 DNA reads TGTGCCAGCAGTGAAGATACGCAGTATTTT. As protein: CASSEDTQYF.

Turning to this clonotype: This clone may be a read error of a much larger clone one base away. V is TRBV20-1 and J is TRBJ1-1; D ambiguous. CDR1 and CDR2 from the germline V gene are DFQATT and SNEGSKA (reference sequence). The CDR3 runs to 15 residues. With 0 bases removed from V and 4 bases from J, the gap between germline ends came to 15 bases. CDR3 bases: TGCAGTGCTAGAGATCCGGGAGATAAGGGCACTGAAGCTTTCTTT. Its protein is CSARDPGDKGTEAFF.

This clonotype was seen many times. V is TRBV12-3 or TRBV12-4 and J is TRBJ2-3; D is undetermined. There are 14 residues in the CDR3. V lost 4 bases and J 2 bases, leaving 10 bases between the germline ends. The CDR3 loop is CASSSRPFTDTQYF. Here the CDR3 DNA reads TGTGCCAGCAGTTCCCGGCCCTTCACAGATACGCAGTATTTT.

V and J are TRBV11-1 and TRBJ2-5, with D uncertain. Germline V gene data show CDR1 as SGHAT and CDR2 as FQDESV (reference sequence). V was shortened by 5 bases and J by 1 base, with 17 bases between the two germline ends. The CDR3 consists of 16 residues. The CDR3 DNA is TGTGCCAGCAGCCCCCGGATCCGGACCTCCCAAGAGACCCAGTACTTC. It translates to CASSPRIRTSQETQYF.

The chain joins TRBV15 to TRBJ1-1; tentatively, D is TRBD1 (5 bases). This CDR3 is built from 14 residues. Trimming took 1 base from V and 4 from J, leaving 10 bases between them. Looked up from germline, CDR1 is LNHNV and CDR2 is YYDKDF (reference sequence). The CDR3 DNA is TGTGCCACCAGCAGAGCTTTCGGGGGCACTGAAGCTTTCTTT. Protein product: CATSRAFGGTEAFF.

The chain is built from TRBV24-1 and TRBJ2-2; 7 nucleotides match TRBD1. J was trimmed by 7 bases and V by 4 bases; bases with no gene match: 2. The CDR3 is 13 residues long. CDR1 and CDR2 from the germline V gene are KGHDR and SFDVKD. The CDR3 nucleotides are TGTGCCACCAGTGACCCAGGGGGCGGGGAGCTGTTTTTT. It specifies CATSDPGGGELFF.

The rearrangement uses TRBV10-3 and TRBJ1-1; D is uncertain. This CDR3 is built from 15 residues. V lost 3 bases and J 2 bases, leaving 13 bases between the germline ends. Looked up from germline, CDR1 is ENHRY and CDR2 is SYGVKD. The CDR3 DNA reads TGTGCCATCAGTGAAGGACCAGCTACTAACACTGAAGCTTTCTTT. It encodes CAISEGPATNTEAFF.

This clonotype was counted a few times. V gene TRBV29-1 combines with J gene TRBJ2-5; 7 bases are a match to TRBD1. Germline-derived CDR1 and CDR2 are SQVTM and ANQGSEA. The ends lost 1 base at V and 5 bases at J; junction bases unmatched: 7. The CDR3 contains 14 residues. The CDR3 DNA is TGCAGCGTTGAAGGCCAGGGGGTCGGTGAGACCCAGTACTTC. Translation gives CSVEGQGVGETQYF.

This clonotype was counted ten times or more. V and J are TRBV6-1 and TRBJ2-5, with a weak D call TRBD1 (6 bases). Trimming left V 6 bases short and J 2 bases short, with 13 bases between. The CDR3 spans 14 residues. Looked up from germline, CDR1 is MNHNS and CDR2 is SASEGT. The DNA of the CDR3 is TGTGCCAGCAGAGCAAGGACAGCTCAAGAGACCCAGTACTTC. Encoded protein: CASRARTAQETQYF.